This T cell receptor (beta chain) was retrieved from a study of cytomegalovirus exposure and HLA in healthy donors. Turning to the study itself: The 120 validation repertoires were produced on the same platform as the 720 or so repertoires of the first cohort. This was reported in a later analysis. Broader study findings: It was confirmed in vitro that a few of the CMV-associated chains were specific for CMV antigens. The classifier reportedly diagnosed cytomegalovirus status with high specificity and sensitivity.

TCRdb's table, derived via immunoSEQ multiplex PCR, lists solely in-frame clones and lacks some. In the table there are roughly 60,000 clones, 85% to 95% of which are singletons. The CDR3 sequence is 15 residues long. Germline values: CDR1 SGHNT, CDR2 YYREEE (reference sequence). V was pared by 2 bases and J by 2 bases, with 7 bases of the junction left unmatched. Note on this clone: Its antigen is unknown.

From the approximately 120-subject validation cohort, which was separate from the roughly 630-subject first cohort, the donors were drawn. The V gene is TRBV5-4, the J gene TRBJ2-7; 7 nucleotides match TRBD1. Sequencing input: PBMCs. The sequence came from a woman aged 18-29 years in good health and CMV-seropositive. Here the CDR3 DNA reads TGTGCCAGCAGCTTTTGGACAGGAACTACCTACGAGCAGTACTTC. Protein sequence: CASSFWTGTTYEQYF.